This entry lists 29 T cell receptor beta chains sequenced from one sample in a study of blood T cell repertoires in COVID-19 (dated by TCRdb to about 2020). The method was the immunoSEQ multiplex PCR assay. Here the immuneACCESS table is served through TCRdb, limited to in-frame sequences with V and J called. Missing clones are a known gap in these copies; in checked studies unresolved V genes cover under half, and the rest lacks a known reason. This sample gives around 87,000 clones in total; about 76% of them show up just once. Approximately 9.2% of the sample rests with the top ten. Sequenced material: peripheral blood. The receptor source for this set is a woman over 75 with acute or convalescent COVID-19.

The V call is TRBV7-9, the J call TRBJ1-2, with D maybe TRBD1 (5 bases). The CDR3 runs to 15 residues. Germline values: CDR1 SEHNR, CDR2 FQNEAQ (reference sequence). With 5 bases removed from V and 2 bases from J, the gap between germline ends came to 15 bases. CDR3 in amino acids: CASSPGGTRNYGYTF. In nucleotides, the CDR3 is TGTGCCAGCAGCCCCGGGGGGACTCGAAACTATGGCTACACCTTC.

This chain joins TRBV28 and TRBJ1-4; 8 bases match TRBD1. In germline, CDR1 is MDHEN, CDR2 SYDVKM. This CDR3 comprises 12 residues. V lost 7 bases, J lost 10 bases, and 5 bases stayed unmatched. CDR3 sequence: CASMSQGGKLFF. The CDR3 DNA follows: TGTGCCAGCATGTCACAGGGGGGAAAACTGTTTTTT.

The rearrangement uses TRBV6-5 and TRBJ1-2, with D possibly matching TRBD1 (5 bases). This CDR3 contains 13 residues. Germline CDR1 reads MNHEY; CDR2 reads SVGAGI. V lost 4 bases and J lost 8, with 14 bases in between. For the CDR3, the DNA is TGTGCCAGCAGTTCCAATCGGGCAGGGGGCTACACCTTC. As protein: CASSSNRAGGYTF.

The V and J genes are TRBV27 and TRBJ1-1; 8 bases line up with TRBD1. The CDR3 has 17 amino acids. The germline V gene encodes CDR1 MNHEY and CDR2 SMNVEV (reference sequence). V dropped 0 bases and J dropped 4; count of bases not matched to a gene: 10. CDR3 bases: TGTGCCAGCAGTTTATCCGGGACAGGAGCGGGGGGCACTGAAGCTTTCTTT. Its translation: CASSLSGTGAGGTEAFF.

This sequence joins TRBV7-6 and TRBJ2-1; TRBD2 matches 8 bases. Germline V CDR1 and CDR2: SGHVS, FNYEAQ. The CDR3 extends over 16 amino acids. Trimming removed 5 bases from V and 5 bases from J; junction bases left unmatched: 11. The CDR3 sequence: CASSPLGWTSHNEQFF. CDR3 nucleotides: TGTGCCAGCAGCCCCCTCGGATGGACTAGCCACAATGAGCAGTTCTTC.

The chain couples TRBV19 to TRBJ1-5; D unclear. Trimming took off 2 bases at V and 0 bases at J, with 8 bases between the two ends. This CDR3 has 15 amino acids. Germline values: CDR1 LNHDA, CDR2 SQIVND (reference sequence). The CDR3 sequence is CASSIFGYSNQPQHF. The CDR3 nucleotides read TGTGCCAGTAGTATATTCGGGTATAGCAATCAGCCCCAGCATTTT.

The CDR3, as DNA: TGTGCCAGCAGTTTTCTTAGGCAGGGACTACACTTT. It is translated as CASSFLRQGLHF. J is TRBJ1-6 and V is TRBV28, with TRBD1 as a possible D gene (5 bases). CDR3 size: 12 residues. Trimming cost V 3 bases and J 19 bases, with 16 bases left between them. Germline V gives CDR1 MDHEN, CDR2 SYDVKM.

This rearrangement joins TRBV19 to TRBJ1-2; D remains unclear. The germline gives CDR1 LNHDA, CDR2 SQIVND (reference sequence). V was clipped by 3 bases and J by 4 bases, with 12 bases between them. The CDR3 loop spans 14 amino acids. CDR3 sequence: CASSILNGVYGYTF. The CDR3 DNA reads TGTGCCAGTAGTATCTTGAACGGAGTCTATGGCTACACCTTC. The complete variable domain, with remaining parts taken from reference TRBV19 and TRBJ1-2, reads DGGITQSPKYLFRKEGQNVTLSCEQNLNHDAMYWYRQDPGQGLRLIYYSQIVNDFQKGDIAEGYSVSREKKESFPLTVTSAQKNPTAFYLCASSILNGVYGYTFGSGTRLTVV.

The V and J genes are TRBV6-5 and TRBJ2-7; 11 bases line up with TRBD1. The CDR3 sequence is 13 residues long. V lost 6 bases and J lost 5; bases outside the gene matches: 3. The germline V gene has CDR1 MNHEY and CDR2 SVGAGI. The CDR3 DNA reads TGTGCCAGCAGAAGGACAGGGGGCCACGAGCAGTACTTC. Translating gives CASRRTGGHEQYF.

The chain carries TRBV25-1 and TRBJ2-7; TRBD2 matches 8 bases. The ends lost 2 bases at V and 0 bases at J; junction bases unmatched: 3. Germline V gives CDR1 MGHDK, CDR2 SYGVNS. The CDR3 extends over 15 amino acids. This chain's CDR3 is CASSEISGNSYEQYF. CDR3 coding DNA: TGTGCCAGCAGTGAAATTAGCGGGAACTCCTACGAGCAGTACTTC.

This clone was seen repeatedly, ten times or more. This chain joins TRBV18 and TRBJ1-3; D remains ambiguous. V was trimmed by 1 base and J by 2 bases, leaving 18 bases between them. This CDR3 has 18 amino acids. Germline V gene sequence: CDR1 KGHSH, CDR2 LQKENI. The CDR3 is CASSPLPINSQAGNTIYF. CDR3 coding DNA: TGTGCCAGCTCACCACTTCCTATAAATTCGCAGGCTGGAAACACCATATATTTT.

The rearrangement uses TRBV7-2 and TRBJ1-2; no firm D call. This CDR3 comprises 13 residues. Germline CDR1 and CDR2: SGHTA and FQGNSA. With 5 bases removed from V and 7 bases from J, the gap between germline ends came to 14 bases. The CDR3 protein is CASSPGGSGGYTF. CDR3 sequence (DNA): TGTGCCAGCAGCCCGGGAGGATCCGGTGGCTACACCTTC.

This chain links TRBV7-2 with TRBJ1-1; possibly TRBD1 for D (5 bases). V lost 0 bases and J lost 0, with 11 bases in between. Per germline, CDR1 SGHTA and CDR2 FQGNSA. The CDR3 is 16 amino acids. For the CDR3, the DNA is TGTGCCAGCAGCTTAGCGTGGGGGGGAGTGAACACTGAAGCTTTCTTT. Translating gives CASSLAWGGVNTEAFF.

J is TRBJ2-3 and V is TRBV10-3; a possible D gene is TRBD1 (5 bases). Germline CDR1 is ENHRY and CDR2 is SYGVKD. V lost 9 bases and J lost 5, with 9 bases in between. This CDR3 is 11 amino acids long. The CDR3: CAMGREDTQYF. Written as DNA, the CDR3 is TGTGCCATGGGCAGGGAAGATACGCAGTATTTT.

The rearrangement joins TRBV11-3 to TRBJ2-2, with TRBD1 matching over 9 bases. The CDR3 extends over 13 amino acids. CDR1 SGHNT and CDR2 YENEEA come from the germline V gene. After removal of 6 bases from V and 7 bases from J, the junction contained 3 bases not matched to a gene. The chain's CDR3 is CASSTGGHGELFF. For the CDR3, the DNA is TGTGCCAGCAGTACAGGGGGCCACGGGGAGCTGTTTTTT.

The V gene is TRBV24-1, the J gene TRBJ2-2, with TRBD2 identical over 9 bases. V shed 1 base, J shed 0 bases, and the junction held 2 bases outside the gene matches. The CDR3 is 17 amino acids. Germline loops: CDR1 KGHDR, CDR2 SFDVKD. The DNA for the CDR3 is TGTGCCACCAGTGATTTAAGCGGGAGGCCGAACACCGGGGAGCTGTTTTTT. This codes for CATSDLSGRPNTGELFF.

About this clone itself: Distinct nucleotide sequences in the sample also encode this CDR3. DNA for the CDR3: TGTGCCTGGAGTGTACAGGGCGATCAGCCCCAGCATTTT. Its protein is CAWSVQGDQPQHF. This chain uses TRBV30 with TRBJ1-5, with D perhaps matching TRBD1 (6 bases). The germline CDR1 and CDR2 sequences are GTSNPN and SVGIG (reference sequence). Trimming cost V 0 bases and J 5 bases, with 8 bases left between them. The CDR3 is 13 residues long.

The chain has TRBV6-5 and TRBJ1-1, with TRBD1 matching 11 bases. CDR3 length: 15 amino acids. The V and J ends lost 5 bases and 7 bases, in that order; junction bases with no gene match: 9. Germline V gene data show CDR1 as MNHEY and CDR2 as SVGAGI. The CDR3 DNA is TGTGCCAGCAGTCCCGGGACAGGGGGTCACGATGAAGCTTTCTTT. Residues: CASSPGTGGHDEAFF.

The gene calls are TRBV4-2 and TRBJ2-7; 7 nucleotides agree with TRBD1. In germline, CDR1 is LGHNA, CDR2 YNFKEQ. The CDR3 is 19 amino acids. V shed 0 bases and J 3 bases; nucleotides not matched to a gene: 17. In DNA form, the CDR3 reads TGTGCCAGCAGCCAAGACACTCCTCGCGGGCAGGGGGAAATCTACGAGCAGTACTTC. Its translation: CASSQDTPRGQGEIYEQYF.

The rearrangement joins TRBV6-6 to TRBJ2-4; 7 bases agree with TRBD1. The CDR3 consists of 15 residues. CDR1 and CDR2 (germline): MNHNY, SVGAGI (reference sequence). Unmatched junction bases numbered 1, after V lost 2 bases and J lost 0 bases. In nucleotides, the CDR3 is TGTGCCAGCAGTTACACAGGGGTAGCCAAAAACATTCAGTACTTC. It specifies CASSYTGVAKNIQYF.

The gene calls are TRBV5-1 and TRBJ2-1, with D possibly matching TRBD1 (6 bases). This CDR3 is 18 amino acids long. Germline V gives CDR1 SGHRS, CDR2 YFSETQ. With 0 bases removed from V and 0 bases from J, the gap between germline ends came to 16 bases. The chain's CDR3 is CASSLGSGTTSSYNEQFF. CDR3 DNA sequence: TGCGCCAGCAGCTTGGGGTCCGGGACAACGAGCTCCTACAATGAGCAGTTCTTC.

J is TRBJ2-3 and V is TRBV4-1, with D possibly being TRBD2 (6 bases). The germline V gene has CDR1 MGHRA and CDR2 YSYEKL. The CDR3 spans 14 residues. V dropped 2 bases and J dropped 2 bases, with 8 bases sitting between them. The CDR3 sequence is CASSQSGVTDTQYF. The CDR3 DNA sequence: TGCGCCAGCAGCCAATCGGGGGTCACAGATACGCAGTATTTT.

This clone showed up just once. The chain has TRBV6-5 and TRBJ2-7; possible D gene TRBD1, 7 bases. The length of the CDR3 is 15 residues. Germline V lookup: CDR1 MNHEY, CDR2 SVGAGI. V lost 6 bases to trimming and J lost 0 bases, with 15 bases between them. The CDR3 DNA follows: TGTGCCAGCAGACTTCAGGGGGGCCTCTCCTACGAGCAGTACTTC. It encodes CASRLQGGLSYEQYF.

The J gene is TRBJ1-5, the V gene TRBV3-1 (or the pseudogene TRBV3-2); D remains unclear. This CDR3 spans 16 amino acids. Germline CDR1 is LGHDT and CDR2 is YNNKEL (reference sequence). The V and J ends lost 4 bases and 0 bases respectively, with 13 bases between them. CDR3 bases: TGTGCCAGCAGCCCTAGCCGGGGAGGTAGCAATCAGCCCCAGCATTTT. Encoded protein: CASSPSRGGSNQPQHF.

This rearrangement joins TRBV19 to TRBJ1-5; a weak D match, TRBD1 (5 bases). The CDR3 is made up of 13 amino acids. The germline gives CDR1 LNHDA, CDR2 SQIVND (reference sequence). Trimming removed 4 bases from V and 10 bases from J, with 14 bases in between. CDR3 residues: CASSTGRVSPQHF. CDR3 sequence (DNA): TGTGCCAGTAGTACCGGCAGGGTGAGCCCCCAGCATTTT.

V and J are TRBV5-4 and TRBJ1-1; TRBD1 might be the D (6 bases). Germline CDR1 and CDR2: SGHNT and YYREEE (reference sequence). V was clipped by 2 bases and J by 3 bases, with 14 bases between them. The CDR3 is 15 amino acids. The CDR3 DNA is TGTGCCAGCAGCTTCGGGGGGGCGGTTCACACTGAAGCTTTCTTT. Translating gives CASSFGGAVHTEAFF.

The chain combines TRBV27 with TRBJ1-3; D call uncertain. V was shortened by 5 bases and J by 2 bases, with 10 bases between the two germline ends. The CDR3 extends over 14 amino acids. Germline loops: CDR1 MNHEY, CDR2 SMNVEV (reference sequence). The CDR3 loop is CASSPAAPGNTIYF. The CDR3 coding sequence is TGTGCCAGCAGTCCCGCGGCCCCTGGAAACACCATATATTTT.

This clone was observed once. This chain links TRBV5-4 with TRBJ2-7, with 10 bases aligning to TRBD2. The CDR3 length is 15 residues. After removal of 4 bases from V and 3 bases from J, the junction contained 7 bases not matched to a gene. Germline CDR1 SGHNT, CDR2 YYREEE (reference sequence). This chain's CDR3 is CASSRRLAGSYEQYF. CDR3 coding DNA: TGTGCCAGCAGCAGACGACTAGCGGGCAGCTACGAGCAGTACTTC.

This chain uses TRBV3-1 (or the pseudogene TRBV3-2) with TRBJ2-1, with D tentatively TRBD2 (5 bases). The germline V gene encodes CDR1 LGHDT and CDR2 YNNKEL (reference sequence). This CDR3 comprises 15 residues. Trimming pared 0 bases from V and 8 bases from J, leaving 14 bases between. The CDR3 here is CASSQDGRSSDEQFF. As DNA, the CDR3 is TGTGCCAGCAGCCAAGATGGCAGGAGTAGCGATGAGCAGTTCTTC.